This T cell receptor (beta chain) was profiled in a study of radiotherapy plus CTLA-4 blockade in lung cancer. Method: immunoSEQ multiplex PCR; TCRdb's copy keeps in-frame clones and lacks some. The sample includes tens of thousands of clones, around 77% of them seen just once. Study-wide points: Blood-borne expansion of tumor-derived TCR clones followed radiotherapy plus ipilimumab. Early blood T cell clone dynamics, with interferon-beta, were reported to best predict response.

Trimming removed 2 bases at V and 9 bases at J, with 7 bases between. The CDR3 sequence is 12 residues long. Looked up from germline, CDR1 is SGHAT and CDR2 is FQNNGV. In regard to this clone: Its antigen is as yet unknown.

The clonotype was recovered from a human donor with non-small cell lung cancer who had a complete response to radiotherapy plus ipilimumab. The V call is TRBV11-2, the J call TRBJ2-2, with D hard to call. This specimen consisted of peripheral blood, obtained from a patient treated with radiotherapy plus ipilimumab. The CDR3 is CASSLSHRELFF. CDR3 nucleotides: TGTGCCAGCAGCTTATCCCACAGGGAGCTGTTTTTT.